This T cell receptor (beta chain) stems from a study of preoperative IRX-2 immunotherapy in early breast cancer. The sample's treatment: preoperative locoregional IRX-2 cytokine immunotherapy. Preoperative locoregional IRX-2 cytokine immunotherapy was tested in the phase Ib source study. Repertoires were generated with immunoSEQ multiplex PCR, while TCRdb's copy carries only in-frame clones and drops some. The data hold tens of thousands of clones, with 78% observed a single time. Sequencing was performed on lymph node tissue, taken before IRX-2 immunotherapy. The sequence derives from a human donor with breast cancer.

The CDR3 coding sequence is TGTGCCAGTAGTATACATTCGCGGGGTAATCAGCCCCAGCATTTT. Its protein is CASSIHSRGNQPQHF. The genes are TRBV19 and TRBJ1-5; no definite D call. This CDR3 has 15 amino acids. Per germline, CDR1 LNHDA and CDR2 SQIVND (reference sequence). Trimming shortened V by 2 bases and J by 4 bases, and 12 bases separated the two germline ends.